This T cell receptor (beta chain) was sequenced in a study of blood T cell repertoires in COVID-19. V was clipped by 4 bases and J by 5 bases; unmatched bases: 6. Germline V gene data show CDR1 as SQVTM and CDR2 as ANQGSEA. The CDR3 sequence is 13 residues long. Assay used: immunoSEQ multiplex PCR; TCRdb lists only in-frame clones, some missing. The sample lists roughly 200,000 clones, about 88% occurring once. What was sequenced was PBMCs or T cells enriched from blood (not recorded which). This chain links TRBV29-1 with TRBJ1-1; 8 bases are shared with TRBD1. This TCR was sampled from a woman in her 40s in a cohort exposed to, infected with or recovered from COVID-19 (not recorded which). CDR3 nucleotides: TGCAGCGTTGGGACAGGGTTTGGGACTGAAGCTTTCTTT. It encodes CSVGTGFGTEAFF.